The next 26 T cell receptor beta chains were all read from a single sample in a study of blood T cell repertoires in COVID-19. The table came from immunoSEQ multiplex PCR; TCRdb's copy has only in-frame clones and leaves some out. This table has 400,000 or so clones, around 89% appearing once. The sequencing sample was made of peripheral blood. These receptors all stem from a middle-aged woman with COVID-19, enrolled during active disease.

The chain is built from TRBV6-4 and TRBJ2-7; D possibly corresponds to TRBD2 (5 bases). This CDR3 comprises 13 residues. Germline CDR1 and CDR2: MRHNA and SNTAGT. Trimming took 6 bases from V and 5 from J, leaving 14 bases between them. This CDR3 is CASSREPRDEQYF. CDR3 sequence (DNA): TGTGCCAGCAGCCGGGAACCTAGGGACGAGCAGTACTTC.

This chain uses TRBV7-9 with TRBJ2-2; 9 bases agree with TRBD1. Unmatched junction bases numbered 15, after V lost 5 bases and J lost 5 bases. This CDR3 spans 18 amino acids. The germline CDR1 and CDR2 sequences are SEHNR and FQNEAQ (reference sequence). The CDR3 loop is CASSSTGTGLAGTGELFF. CDR3 in DNA: TGTGCCAGCAGCAGCACCGGGACAGGGCTCGCGGGGACCGGGGAGCTGTTTTTT.

V is TRBV5-1 and J is TRBJ1-1; tentative D call: TRBD1 (6 bases). This CDR3 contains 17 residues. CDR1 SGHRS and CDR2 YFSETQ come from the germline V gene. V lost 0 bases, J lost 3 bases, and 18 bases lay in between. The CDR3 protein is CASSLGAAGVMDTEAFF. Here the CDR3 DNA reads TGCGCCAGCAGCTTGGGGGCGGCAGGGGTTATGGACACTGAAGCTTTCTTT.

This rearrangement joins TRBV19 to TRBJ1-5, with 7 bases fitting TRBD1. With V trimmed by 1 base and J by 5 bases, 5 bases remained unmatched. Germline lookup yields CDR1 LNHDA and CDR2 SQIVND (reference sequence). This CDR3 has 15 residues. CDR3: CASSIVSQGHQPQHF. The CDR3 region has the DNA TGTGCCAGTAGTATAGTATCACAGGGGCATCAGCCCCAGCATTTT.

J is TRBJ1-2 and V is TRBV7-9; 9 nucleotides align to TRBD1. Germline loops: CDR1 SEHNR, CDR2 FQNEAQ (reference sequence). The CDR3 consists of 14 residues. Trimming cost V 7 bases and J 7 bases; bases outside gene matches: 10. DNA for the CDR3: TGTGCCAGCAACGATTTTGGGACAGGGAGTGGCTACACCTTC. Translated: CASNDFGTGSGYTF.

The chain combines TRBV4-3 with TRBJ2-7, with 14 positions matching TRBD2. The CDR3 is made up of 17 amino acids. Germline lookup yields CDR1 LGHNA and CDR2 YSLEER. J gave up 6 bases and V 3 bases, and 10 bases lay outside the gene matches. The CDR3, as DNA: TGCGCCAGCAGCCAGGACCAAAGACTAGCGGGAGGGATCGAGCAGTACTTC. Its translation is CASSQDQRLAGGIEQYF.

CDR3 region: CASSRSPTGGGEASYNSPLHF. CDR3 coding DNA: TGTGCCAGCAGCCGAAGCCCTACAGGGGGAGGAGAAGCCTCCTATAATTCACCCCTCCACTTT. The chain employs TRBV4-2 and TRBJ1-6; 8 nucleotides line up with TRBD1. The CDR3 has 21 amino acids. Germline V lookup: CDR1 LGHNA, CDR2 YNFKEQ. Losses at the gene ends were 4 bases for V and 0 bases for J; bases not matched to a gene: 17.

The chain employs TRBV10-3 and TRBJ2-7; TRBD1 aligns across 10 bases. CDR3 length: 17 amino acids. Germline V CDR1 and CDR2: ENHRY, SYGVKD. V lost 6 bases and J lost 4; bases outside the gene matches: 15. CDR3 amino acids: CAISPWGERDRGYEQYF. The CDR3 DNA follows: TGTGCCATCAGCCCATGGGGAGAAAGGGACAGGGGTTACGAGCAGTACTTC.

This rearrangement joins TRBV6-5 to TRBJ1-5, with 7 bases lining up with TRBD1. CDR3 length equals 15 residues. V shed 2 bases, J shed 4 bases, and the junction held 5 bases outside the gene matches. Germline V gene data show CDR1 as MNHEY and CDR2 as SVGAGI. CDR3 in amino acids: CASSYRRGQNQPQHF. CDR3 DNA: TGTGCCAGCAGTTACAGGAGGGGACAGAATCAGCCCCAGCATTTT.

V gene TRBV28 combines with J gene TRBJ1-2; the D is unclear. CDR1 and CDR2 (germline): MDHEN, SYDVKM. This CDR3 has 13 amino acids. Trimming pared 5 bases from V and 3 bases from J, leaving 10 bases between. Here the CDR3 reads CASSTPADYGYTF. CDR3 in DNA: TGTGCCAGCAGTACGCCCGCGGACTATGGCTACACCTTC.

This chain's CDR3 is CASSFALTGDVGGYTF. Here the CDR3 DNA reads TGTGCCAGCAGCTTCGCTCTAACAGGGGACGTGGGGGGCTACACCTTC. The V and J genes are TRBV7-2 and TRBJ1-2, with 7 bases aligning to TRBD1. With V trimmed by 3 bases and J by 8 bases, 15 bases remained unmatched. Germline lookup yields CDR1 SGHTA and CDR2 FQGNSA. The CDR3 runs 16 residues.

The rearrangement joins TRBV5-1 to TRBJ2-1, with D perhaps TRBD2 (6 bases). CDR1 SGHRS and CDR2 YFSETQ come from the germline V gene. V lost 1 base and J 5 bases, leaving 10 bases between the germline ends. The CDR3 is made up of 14 amino acids. Here the CDR3 reads CASSLTGADNEQFF. DNA of the CDR3: TGCGCCAGCAGCTTGACGGGAGCGGACAATGAGCAGTTCTTC.

This clone showed up just once. The V and J genes are TRBV5-1 and TRBJ1-2, with unresolved D. The ends were cut back, 4 bases at V and 5 bases at J, with 18 bases in the middle. This CDR3 spans 15 amino acids. The germline CDR1 and CDR2 sequences are SGHRS and YFSETQ. The CDR3 sequence is CASSPPVVSVYGYTF. CDR3 DNA: TGCGCCAGCAGCCCCCCAGTCGTCAGCGTGTATGGCTACACCTTC.

The rearrangement joins TRBV5-1 to TRBJ2-5; 8 bases agree with TRBD2. Germline V CDR1 and CDR2: SGHRS, YFSETQ. V was clipped by 0 bases and J by 2 bases; unmatched bases: 6. There are 16 residues in the CDR3. CDR3 amino acids: CASSLDGTRGQETQYF. In DNA, the CDR3 is TGCGCCAGCAGCTTGGACGGGACTAGGGGGCAAGAGACCCAGTACTTC.

The chain combines TRBV19 with TRBJ1-1, with D possibly matching TRBD1 (6 bases). This CDR3 comprises 13 residues. Germline assignment: CDR1 LNHDA and CDR2 SQIVND (reference sequence). The V end was cut by 9 bases, the J end by 1 base, with 12 bases between. The CDR3 spells CASADRPNTEAFF. The CDR3 DNA reads as TGTGCCAGCGCGGACAGACCGAACACTGAAGCTTTCTTT.

This clone was seen only once. The rearrangement uses TRBV5-1 and TRBJ2-1; 10 bases are a match to TRBD2. V trimming: 4 bases; J trimming: 2 bases; junction bases outside the gene matches: 3. Germline V lookup: CDR1 SGHRS, CDR2 YFSETQ. There are 15 residues in the CDR3. The CDR3 here is CASSEAGGTYNEQFF. DNA of the CDR3: TGCGCCAGCAGCGAAGCGGGAGGGACCTACAATGAGCAGTTCTTC. Complete variable domain (other parts from reference TRBV5-1 and TRBJ2-1): KAGVTQTPRYLIKTRGQQVTLSCSPISGHRSVSWYQQTPGQGLQFLFEYFSETQRNKGNFPGRFSGRQFSNSRSEMNVSTLELGDSALYLCASSEAGGTYNEQFFGPGTRLTVL.

The genes are TRBV5-1 and TRBJ2-1; D might be TRBD1 (7 bases). Trimming pared 4 bases from V and 5 bases from J, leaving 13 bases between. Per the germline V gene, CDR1 is SGHRS and CDR2 is YFSETQ. The CDR3 contains 14 residues. In nucleotides, the CDR3 is TGCGCCAGCAGCCCTCAGGGGGGCGACAATGAGCAGTTCTTC. It is translated as CASSPQGGDNEQFF.

The V call is TRBV14, the J call TRBJ2-7; a weak D match, TRBD1 (5 bases). Germline lookup yields CDR1 SGHDN and CDR2 FVKESK. The CDR3 spans 14 residues. V was trimmed by 0 bases and J by 2 bases, leaving 8 bases between them. The chain's CDR3 is CASSQELRAYEQYF. CDR3 in DNA: TGTGCCAGCAGCCAAGAACTCAGGGCCTACGAGCAGTACTTC.

This clone was detected only once. This rearrangement joins TRBV21-1 to TRBJ2-2; the table's D call, TRBD2, was not checked against the DNA. TRBV21-1 is listed as a pseudogene. The CDR3 length is 20 residues. CDR3 region: CASSRSTRRLAGGGTGELFF. The CDR3 coding sequence is TGTGCCAGCAGCAGAAGTACCCGCCGGCTAGCGGGAGGGGGCACCGGGGAGCTGTTTTTT.

The chain uses TRBV19 and TRBJ1-2; 8 nucleotides align to TRBD1. Germline trimming cut 6 bases from V and 4 bases from J; bases unmatched to any gene: 7. Germline lookup yields CDR1 LNHDA and CDR2 SQIVND (reference sequence). The length of the CDR3 is 14 residues. The CDR3: CASRRQGSGYGYTF. For the CDR3, the DNA is TGTGCCAGTAGACGACAGGGGTCGGGCTATGGCTACACCTTC.

The chain couples TRBV19 to TRBJ1-1; tentative D call: TRBD1 (6 bases). The germline V gene encodes CDR1 LNHDA and CDR2 SQIVND (reference sequence). Deletions cut 6 bases from V and 4 bases from J, with 18 bases between. The length of the CDR3 is 15 residues. CDR3 coding DNA: TGTGCCAGTAGGAATAGGGGGGGCTCAGTCACTGAAGCTTTCTTT. Its translation is CASRNRGGSVTEAFF.

The chain combines TRBV7-9 with TRBJ2-1; 8 bases fit TRBD1. This CDR3 is 14 amino acids long. Germline V gene lookup returns CDR1 SEHNR and CDR2 FQNEAQ (reference sequence). V lost 5 bases, J lost 7 bases, and 7 bases stayed unmatched. This CDR3 reads CASSATGGGNEQFF. CDR3 nucleotide sequence: TGTGCCAGCAGCGCCACAGGGGGAGGAAATGAGCAGTTCTTC.

The chain recombines TRBV10-3 with TRBJ1-4; TRBD1 matches at 8 bases. Germline V gene sequence: CDR1 ENHRY, CDR2 SYGVKD. This CDR3 region has 17 residues. V was pared by 3 bases and J by 8 bases, with 14 bases of the junction left unmatched. CDR3 nucleotides: TGTGCCATCAGTGATTCCGGGACAGGTGGTTTATGGGAAAAACTGTTTTTT. Its translation: CAISDSGTGGLWEKLFF.

This chain links TRBV5-6 with TRBJ2-7, with D possibly TRBD1 on 6 matching bases. V was cut by 0 bases and J by 3 bases, with 10 bases left in between. CDR1 is SGHDT, CDR2 YYEEEE, per germline. The CDR3 totals 14 residues. The DNA of the CDR3 is TGTGCCAGCAGCTTGGACAGGGTCTTCTACGAGCAGTACTTC. Translated: CASSLDRVFYEQYF. The full variable domain, completed using reference TRBV5-6 and TRBJ2-7, is DAGVTQSPTHLIKTRGQQVTLRCSPKSGHDTVSWYQQALGQGPQFIFQYYEEEERQRGNFPDRFSGHQFPNYSSELNVNALLLGDSALYLCASSLDRVFYEQYFGPGTRLTVT.

This chain joins TRBV9 and TRBJ1-2; perhaps TRBD1 as D (5 bases). Trimming removed 0 bases at V and 8 bases at J, with 5 bases between. There are 11 residues in the CDR3. Germline CDR1 and CDR2: SGDLS and YYNGEE. The CDR3 DNA sequence: TGTGCCAGCAGCGTAGCAGGGGGCTACACCTTC. Protein product: CASSVAGGYTF.

The chain uses TRBV19 and TRBJ2-4; D uncertain. CDR3 length equals 14 residues. V was pared by 7 bases and J by 5 bases, with 15 bases between. Germline lookup yields CDR1 LNHDA and CDR2 SQIVND (reference sequence). CDR3 residues: CASTLSRFQNIQYF. CDR3 sequence (DNA): TGTGCCAGTACCCTCTCGAGGTTCCAAAACATTCAGTACTTC. The variable domain in full, completed from reference TRBV19 and TRBJ2-4, reads DGGITQSPKYLFRKEGQNVTLSCEQNLNHDAMYWYRQDPGQGLRLIYYSQIVNDFQKGDIAEGYSVSREKKESFPLTVTSAQKNPTAFYLCASTLSRFQNIQYFGAGTRLSVL.